One T cell receptor (beta chain) is described in this entry. No antigen is known for it. This record comes from a study of cytomegalovirus exposure and HLA in healthy donors. Study details: The 120 validation repertoires, a later analysis reported, used the same platform as the 666 repertoires from the first cohort. Broader study findings: Most observed TCR sequences were rare, whereas some public TCRs were detected in many donors. That first-cohort TCR clusters tended to co-occur in the roughly 130 validation repertoires was found in a later analysis. Confirmation in vitro established that a few CMV-associated chains were specific for CMV antigens.

Sequencing was performed with immunoSEQ multiplex PCR; in TCRdb, only in-frame clones are kept and a portion is missing. Of 150,000 to 200,000 clones in the sample, around four fifths are singletons; the top ten hold over 2%. The sample was PBMCs. The clonotype comes from a man aged 30 to 45 in good health and CMV-seropositive.

CDR3 sequence reads: CASSPEGGGEETQYF. The CDR3 nucleotides are TGTGCCAGCAGTCCCGAGGGCGGCGGGGAAGAGACCCAGTACTTC. V and J are TRBV2 and TRBJ2-5; D might be TRBD2 (6 bases). The germline CDR1 and CDR2 sequences are SNHLY and FYNNEI. The CDR3 is 15 residues long. Trimming took 5 bases from V and 3 from J, leaving 16 bases between them.